The subject of this entry is one T cell receptor (beta chain). Its cognate antigen is unknown. TCRdb itself ran the RACE reads through MiXCR, one entry per CDR3 protein. In the table there are some 59,000 distinct CDR3 sequences, about 11% of which are singletons. This entry belongs to a study of human T cells and chemical hapten exposure. The CDR3 totals 21 residues. The germline V gene encodes CDR1 MNHEY and CDR2 SMNVEV (reference sequence). Trimming cost V 5 bases and J 3 bases; bases outside gene matches: 26. Time point given: pre-sensitization, week 0. Stated treatment: therapeutic diphenylcyclopropenone sensitization with weekly scalp DPC. Study observations and caveats: Sensitizing with DPC caused no change in TCRs above 1 in 1000 frequency.

This chain joins TRBV27 and TRBJ1-2; 8 nucleotides agree with TRBD1. The specimen was whole blood, collected in connection with sensitization to the hapten diphenylcyclopropenone (DPC). The source of this sequence is a woman between 40 and 55 years old with alopecia areata. Some clones in this sample may be carry-over from other donors' samples. The CDR3 region has the DNA TGTGCCAGCAGTCCCGAAGGCCATACAGGGGGAAGAGTGGGGGCTGACTATGGCTACACCTTC. It translates to CASSPEGHTGGRVGADYGYTF.